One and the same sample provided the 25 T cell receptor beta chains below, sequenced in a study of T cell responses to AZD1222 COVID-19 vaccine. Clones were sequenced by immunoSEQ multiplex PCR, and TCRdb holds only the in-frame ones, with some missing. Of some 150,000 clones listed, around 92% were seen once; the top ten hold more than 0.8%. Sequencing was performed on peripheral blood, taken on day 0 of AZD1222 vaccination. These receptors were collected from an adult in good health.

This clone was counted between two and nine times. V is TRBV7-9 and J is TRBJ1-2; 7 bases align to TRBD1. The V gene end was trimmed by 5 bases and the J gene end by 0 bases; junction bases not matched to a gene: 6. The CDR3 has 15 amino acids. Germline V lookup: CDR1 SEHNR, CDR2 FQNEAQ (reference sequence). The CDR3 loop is CASSPRDSPNYGYTF. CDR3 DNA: TGTGCCAGCAGCCCGAGGGACAGCCCTAACTATGGCTACACCTTC.

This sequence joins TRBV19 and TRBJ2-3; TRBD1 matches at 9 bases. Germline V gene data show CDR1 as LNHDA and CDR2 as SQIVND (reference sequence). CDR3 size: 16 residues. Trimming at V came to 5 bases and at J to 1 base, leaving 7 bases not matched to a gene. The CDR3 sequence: CASSPYRDRGTDTQYF. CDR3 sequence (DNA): TGTGCCAGTAGTCCCTACCGGGACAGGGGCACAGATACGCAGTATTTT.

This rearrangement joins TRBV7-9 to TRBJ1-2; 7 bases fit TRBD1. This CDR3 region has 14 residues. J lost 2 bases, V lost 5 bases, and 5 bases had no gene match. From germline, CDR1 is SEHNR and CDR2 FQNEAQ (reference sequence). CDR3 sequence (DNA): TGTGCCAGCAGCCCGACAGGGACGAACTATGGCTACACCTTC. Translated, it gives CASSPTGTNYGYTF.

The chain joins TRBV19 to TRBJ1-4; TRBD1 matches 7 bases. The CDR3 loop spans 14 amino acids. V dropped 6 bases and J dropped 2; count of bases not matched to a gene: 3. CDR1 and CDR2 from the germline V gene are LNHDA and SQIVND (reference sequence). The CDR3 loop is CASSLRGTNEKLFF. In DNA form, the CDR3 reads TGTGCCAGTAGCCTCAGGGGGACTAATGAAAAACTGTTTTTT.

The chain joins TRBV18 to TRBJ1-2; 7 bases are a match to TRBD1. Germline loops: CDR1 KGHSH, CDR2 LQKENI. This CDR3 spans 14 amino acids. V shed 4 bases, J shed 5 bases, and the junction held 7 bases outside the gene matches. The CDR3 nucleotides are TGTGCCAGCTCACAGGGGGGACAGTTATATGGCTACACCTTC. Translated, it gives CASSQGGQLYGYTF.

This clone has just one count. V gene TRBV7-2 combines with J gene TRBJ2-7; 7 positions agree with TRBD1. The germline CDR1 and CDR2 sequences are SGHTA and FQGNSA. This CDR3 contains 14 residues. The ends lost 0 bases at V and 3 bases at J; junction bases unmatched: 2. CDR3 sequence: CASSLAGQYYEQYF. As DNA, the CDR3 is TGTGCCAGCAGCTTAGCGGGACAGTACTACGAGCAGTACTTC. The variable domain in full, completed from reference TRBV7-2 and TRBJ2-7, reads GAGVSQSPSNKVTEKGKDVELRCDPISGHTALYWYRQSLGQGLEFLIYFQGNSAPDKSGLPSDRFSAERTGGSVSTLTIQRTQQEDSAVYLCASSLAGQYYEQYFGPGTRLTVT.

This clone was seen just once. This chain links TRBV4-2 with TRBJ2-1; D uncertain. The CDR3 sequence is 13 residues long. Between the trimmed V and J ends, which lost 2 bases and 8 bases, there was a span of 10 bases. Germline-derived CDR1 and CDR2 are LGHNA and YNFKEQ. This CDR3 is CASSQTDRDEQFF. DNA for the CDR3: TGTGCCAGCAGCCAAACCGACCGGGATGAGCAGTTCTTC.

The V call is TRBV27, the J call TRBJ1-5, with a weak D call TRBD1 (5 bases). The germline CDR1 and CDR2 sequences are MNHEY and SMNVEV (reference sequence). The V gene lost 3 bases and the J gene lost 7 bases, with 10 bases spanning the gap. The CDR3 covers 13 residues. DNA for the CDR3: TGTGCCAGCAGTTTCGGGGGTGGCCAGCCCCAGCATTTT. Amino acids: CASSFGGGQPQHF.

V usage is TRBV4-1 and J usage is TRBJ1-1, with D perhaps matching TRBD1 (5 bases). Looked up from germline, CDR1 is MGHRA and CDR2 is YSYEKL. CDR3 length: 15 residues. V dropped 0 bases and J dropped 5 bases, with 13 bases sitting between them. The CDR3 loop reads CASSQEGGSGTEAFF. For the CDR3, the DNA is TGCGCCAGCAGCCAAGAGGGGGGTTCGGGGACTGAAGCTTTCTTT.

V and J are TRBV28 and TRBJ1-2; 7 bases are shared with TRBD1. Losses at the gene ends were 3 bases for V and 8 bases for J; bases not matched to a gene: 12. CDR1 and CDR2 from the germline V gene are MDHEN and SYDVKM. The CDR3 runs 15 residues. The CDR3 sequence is CASSLEGATGLGYTF. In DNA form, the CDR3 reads TGTGCCAGCAGTTTGGAAGGTGCGACAGGGTTAGGCTACACCTTC.

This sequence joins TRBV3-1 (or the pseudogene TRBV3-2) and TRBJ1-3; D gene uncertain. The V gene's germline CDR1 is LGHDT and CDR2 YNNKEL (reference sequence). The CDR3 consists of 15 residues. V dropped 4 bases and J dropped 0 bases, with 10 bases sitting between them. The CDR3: CASSRSTSSGNTIYF. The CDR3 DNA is TGTGCCAGCAGCCGAAGCACGAGCTCTGGAAACACCATATATTTT.

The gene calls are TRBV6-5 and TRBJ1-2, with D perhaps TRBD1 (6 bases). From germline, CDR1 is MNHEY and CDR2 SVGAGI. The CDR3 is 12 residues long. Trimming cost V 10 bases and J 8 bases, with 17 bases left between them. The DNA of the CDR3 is TGTGCCACCGCTTTAAGGGGGGCCGGCTACACCTTC. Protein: CATALRGAGYTF.

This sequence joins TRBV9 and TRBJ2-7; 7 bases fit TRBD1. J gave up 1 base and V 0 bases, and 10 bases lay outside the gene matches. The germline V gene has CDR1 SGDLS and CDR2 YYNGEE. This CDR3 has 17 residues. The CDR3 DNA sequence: TGTGCCAGCAGCGTAGGGCTAGGGGGCGCGTCTTCCTACGAGCAGTACTTC. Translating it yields CASSVGLGGASSYEQYF.

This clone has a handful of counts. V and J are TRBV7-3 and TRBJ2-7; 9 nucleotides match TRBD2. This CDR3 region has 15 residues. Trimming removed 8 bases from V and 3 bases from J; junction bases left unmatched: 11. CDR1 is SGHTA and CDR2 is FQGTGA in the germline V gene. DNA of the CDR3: TGTGCCAGCGCTCCCGCGGGGGGGAGCCTCTACGAGCAGTACTTC. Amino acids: CASAPAGGSLYEQYF.

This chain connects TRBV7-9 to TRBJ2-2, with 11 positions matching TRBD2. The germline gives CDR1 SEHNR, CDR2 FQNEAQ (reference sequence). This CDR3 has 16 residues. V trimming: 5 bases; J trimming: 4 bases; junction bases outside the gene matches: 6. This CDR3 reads CASSTRLAGLTGELFF. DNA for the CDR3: TGTGCCAGCAGCACGCGACTAGCGGGGCTCACCGGGGAGCTGTTTTTT.

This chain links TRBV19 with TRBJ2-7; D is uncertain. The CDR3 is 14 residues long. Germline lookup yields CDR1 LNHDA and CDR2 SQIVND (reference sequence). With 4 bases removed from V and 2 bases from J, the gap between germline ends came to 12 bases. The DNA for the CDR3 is TGTGCCAGTAGTAGAAGTACTTACGCCTACGAGCAGTACTTC. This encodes CASSRSTYAYEQYF.

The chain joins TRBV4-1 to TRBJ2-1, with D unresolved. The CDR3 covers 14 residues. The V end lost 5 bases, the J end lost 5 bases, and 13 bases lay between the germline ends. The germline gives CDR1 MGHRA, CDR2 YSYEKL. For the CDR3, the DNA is TGCGCCAGCAGCACTTACTCTAGAGACAATGAGCAGTTCTTC. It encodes CASSTYSRDNEQFF.

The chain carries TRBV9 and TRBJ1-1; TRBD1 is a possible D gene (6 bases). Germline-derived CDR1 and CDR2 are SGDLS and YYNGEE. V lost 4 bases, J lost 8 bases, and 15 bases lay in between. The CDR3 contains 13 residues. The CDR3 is CASSTLVGTEAFF. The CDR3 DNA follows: TGTGCCAGCAGCACACTAGTGGGGACAGAAGCTTTCTTT.

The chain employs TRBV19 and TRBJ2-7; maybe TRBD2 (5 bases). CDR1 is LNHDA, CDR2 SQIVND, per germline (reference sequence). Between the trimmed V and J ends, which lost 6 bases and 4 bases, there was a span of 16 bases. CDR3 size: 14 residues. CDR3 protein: CASSDGVQRYEQYF. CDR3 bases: TGTGCCAGTAGCGACGGGGTTCAGAGGTACGAGCAGTACTTC.

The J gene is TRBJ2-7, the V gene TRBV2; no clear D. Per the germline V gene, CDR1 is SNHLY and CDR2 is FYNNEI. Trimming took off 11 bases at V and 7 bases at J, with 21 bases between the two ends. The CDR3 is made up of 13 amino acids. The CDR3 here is CAGTSGGVREQYF. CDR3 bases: TGTGCCGGAACCTCGGGCGGAGTTCGGGAGCAGTACTTC.

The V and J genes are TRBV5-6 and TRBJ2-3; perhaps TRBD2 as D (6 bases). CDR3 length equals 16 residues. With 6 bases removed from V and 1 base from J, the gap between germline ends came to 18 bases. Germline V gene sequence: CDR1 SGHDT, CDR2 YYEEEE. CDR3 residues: CASNVIGGARTDTQYF. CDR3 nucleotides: TGTGCCAGCAACGTCATTGGCGGGGCGCGCACAGATACGCAGTATTTT.

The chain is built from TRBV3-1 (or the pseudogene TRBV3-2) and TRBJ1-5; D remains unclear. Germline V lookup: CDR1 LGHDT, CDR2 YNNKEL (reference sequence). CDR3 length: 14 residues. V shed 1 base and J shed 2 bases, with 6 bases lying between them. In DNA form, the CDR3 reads TGTGCCAGCAGCCAAGGGTCGGGCAATCAGCCCCAGCATTTT. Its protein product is CASSQGSGNQPQHF.

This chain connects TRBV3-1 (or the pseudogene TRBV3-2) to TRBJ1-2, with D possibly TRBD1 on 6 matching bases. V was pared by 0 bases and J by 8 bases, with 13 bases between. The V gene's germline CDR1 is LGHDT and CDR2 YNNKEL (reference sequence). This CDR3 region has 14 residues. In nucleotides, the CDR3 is TGTGCCAGCAGCCAAGATTGGGGGGCGGTGGGCTACACCTTC. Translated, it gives CASSQDWGAVGYTF.

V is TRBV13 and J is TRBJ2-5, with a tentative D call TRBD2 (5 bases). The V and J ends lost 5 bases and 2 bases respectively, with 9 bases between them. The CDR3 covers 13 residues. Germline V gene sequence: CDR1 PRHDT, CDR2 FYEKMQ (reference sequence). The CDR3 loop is CASSPLVQETQYF. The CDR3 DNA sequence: TGTGCCAGCAGCCCACTAGTGCAAGAGACCCAGTACTTC.

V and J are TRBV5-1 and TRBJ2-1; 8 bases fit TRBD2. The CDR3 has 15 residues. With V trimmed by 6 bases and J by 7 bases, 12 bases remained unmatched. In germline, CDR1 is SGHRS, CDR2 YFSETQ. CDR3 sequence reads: CASTRGRASGNEQFF. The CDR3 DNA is TGCGCCAGCACTCGAGGACGGGCTAGCGGGAATGAGCAGTTCTTC.